This TCR beta chain appears in the sequencing data of a study of PD-L1 blockade in urothelial cancer. Overall study findings and caveats: Improved survival was predicted by pretreatment blood TCR clonality below the median.

Remarks on this clone: Its antigen is unknown.

The time point was: pretreatment peripheral blood. Produced via immunoSEQ multiplex PCR; TCRdb's table is partial and in-frame only. The sample holds 50,000 to 55,000 clones, about four fifths seen once. This CDR3 spans 16 amino acids. Trimming took 4 bases from V and 4 from J; bases not matched to a gene: 7. Germline V CDR1 and CDR2: SGHNT, YYREEE (reference sequence). The chain employs TRBV5-4 and TRBJ2-7, with 14 bases matching TRBD2. The sample in question was PBMCs, obtained around atezolizumab (anti-PD-L1) treatment. The sequence derives from a middle-aged man with urothelial cancer. The CDR3 nucleotides read TGTGCCAGCAGCCCAGGGACTAGCGGGAGTAGGTACGAGCAGTACTTC. Protein product: CASSPGTSGSRYEQYF.